The T cell receptor beta chain described here comes from a study of OX40 agonist ivuxolimab in advanced cancers. Method: immunoSEQ multiplex PCR; TCRdb's copy keeps in-frame clones and lacks some. The repertoire has some 100,000 clones, about 91% of them found once; the top ten carry approximately 0.58%. The V end was cut by 4 bases, the J end by 0 bases, with 8 bases between. CDR1 is SGHRS, CDR2 YFSETQ, per germline. This CDR3 contains 14 residues. The sequence was collected from an adult with an advanced solid tumor such as melanoma, head and neck, liver or kidney cancer. This chain links TRBV5-1 with TRBJ1-3; D might be TRBD1 (5 bases). The source material was CD4+ or CD8+ T cells sorted from blood, sampled in a trial of the OX40 agonist ivuxolimab. The CDR3 DNA follows: TGCGCCAGCAGCCCGGACATCTCTGGAAACACCATATATTTT. Protein: CASSPDISGNTIYF.